A single sample gave rise to the 9 T cell receptor beta chains below, sequenced in a study of molecular identifiers for immune sequencing clone quantification. MiXCR, applied by TCRdb to the PCR reads, yields one record per CDR3 protein. The sample lists 460,000 or so distinct CDR3 sequences, over 20% occurring once. What was sequenced was naive CD8+ T cells from blood, with Jurkat cell RNA spiked in. The subset is: FACS-sorted CD8+CD4-CCR7+CD45RA+ naive T cells. These receptors were collected from a human donor in good health. Some libraries in this study had Jurkat cell RNA spiked in.

Note on this clonotype: One junction end does not reproduce the germline sequence, and a read error may be involved. This rearrangement joins TRBV20-1 to TRBJ2-1; D may match TRBD1 or TRBD2 (5 bases each). The V gene's germline CDR1 is DFQATT and CDR2 SNEGSKA (reference sequence). CDR3 length equals 19 residues. CDR3 coding DNA: TGCAGTGCCAGGGACCTGGGTGGGCAGGAGTCCGAGCTATACAATGAGCAGTCCTTC. It translates to CSARDLGGQESELYNEQSF.

J is TRBJ2-1 and V is TRBV14; D call uncertain. V was cut by 4 bases and J by 7 bases, with 8 bases left in between. This CDR3 spans 12 amino acids. Germline V gene sequence: CDR1 SGHDN, CDR2 FVKESK. CDR3 sequence reads: CASSRRMNEQFF. The CDR3 nucleotides read TGTGCCAGCAGCCGACGGATGAATGAGCAGTTCTTC.

This clonotype was counted only a few times. This chain connects TRBV19 to TRBJ1-1; TRBD1 might be the D (5 bases). Germline V gene lookup returns CDR1 LNHDA and CDR2 SQIVND (reference sequence). The germline V and J ends were trimmed by 8 bases and 11 bases, with 24 bases remaining between them. This CDR3 contains 14 residues. CDR3 DNA sequence: TGTGCCAGTGGGGGTCCCGTAGATAACCACGATGCTTTCTTT. Protein sequence: CASGGPVDNHDAFF.

This chain uses TRBV12-5 with TRBJ2-5, with D possibly TRBD2 on 5 matching bases. The CDR3 totals 15 residues. Trimming shortened V by 1 base and J by 4 bases, and 13 bases separated the two germline ends. CDR1 and CDR2 (germline): LGHNT, FRNRAP. CDR3 residues: CASGLAYSAGETQYF. DNA of the CDR3: TGTGCTAGTGGTTTGGCTTATAGCGCCGGAGAGACCCAGTACTTC.

This clonotype was seen more than once but under ten times. This sequence joins TRBV7-2 and TRBJ2-7; D is perhaps TRBD2 (5 bases). The V gene lost 5 bases and the J gene lost 0 bases, with 17 bases spanning the gap. This CDR3 has 16 residues. CDR1 SGHTA and CDR2 FQGNSA come from the germline V gene. Here the CDR3 DNA reads TGTGCCAGCAGCCCTCGGGGTGCGGACCTCTCCTACGAGCAGTACTTC. It codes for CASSPRGADLSYEQYF.

CDR3 sequence: CASKGWGNQPQHF. In DNA form, the CDR3 reads TGTGCCAGCAAGGGGTGGGGCAATCAGCCCCAGCATTTT. The chain uses TRBV27 and TRBJ1-5; D possibly corresponds to TRBD1 (5 bases). V gave up 7 bases and J gave up 2 bases, with 9 bases separating them. Germline V gene lookup returns CDR1 MNHEY and CDR2 SMNVEV (reference sequence). The CDR3 is 13 residues long.

This clonotype was seen only a few times. This sequence joins TRBV6-1 and TRBJ2-7, with 11 positions matching TRBD2. Germline CDR1 and CDR2: MNHNS and SASEGT. With V trimmed by 2 bases and J by 4 bases, 4 bases remained unmatched. CDR3 length: 15 amino acids. The CDR3 reads CASSELAGGFYEQYF. CDR3 in DNA: TGTGCCAGCAGTGAATTAGCGGGGGGGTTTTACGAGCAGTACTTC.

Worth noting for this clonotype: Germline is not matched at one junction end, which may reflect a read error. The chain carries TRBV13 and TRBJ2-7; D gene unclear. Germline V CDR1 and CDR2: PRHDT, FYEKMQ (reference sequence). The CDR3 is 11 residues long. CDR3: CANSFGYEQYF. CDR3 nucleotides: TGTGCCAACAGCTTCGGGTACGAGCAGTACTTC.

This clonotype was seen at least ten times. The chain combines TRBV7-9 with TRBJ1-1; unclear D gene. Germline V gives CDR1 SEHNR, CDR2 FQNEAQ (reference sequence). Trimming stripped 4 bases from V and 8 bases from J, with 11 bases between. This CDR3 spans 12 amino acids. CDR3 DNA sequence: TGTGCCAGCAGCTCATTTCCGGCAGAAGCTTTCTTT. This codes for CASSSFPAEAFF.